This T cell receptor (beta chain) was captured by sequencing in a study of T cells in women clearing cervical HPV infection (dated 2018 in TCRdb). About the investigation overall: Cases were some 26 women with histologically confirmed HPV16-related CIN3 or worse, including 2 invasive cancers. Among cases, blood sampling came a median of about 150 days after lesion detection, with an interquartile range of about 80 to 220 days. Since only a few of the women had HLA typing available, the possibility that HLA type was acting as a confounder could not be ruled out. Cases and controls were matched on age within five years and on year of sample collection. An exploratory proof-of-principle case-control study, nested within the Guanacaste HPV Natural History Study in Costa Rica, was conducted to compare TCR repertoires across cervical HPV16 outcomes. The roughly 25 controls were women who cleared a single incident HPV16 infection within 12 months without developing precancer or cancer. Five blinded duplicates per group were added as quality controls, giving around 60 samples: 50 or so participants and 10 replicates. In the parent cohort, approximately 9,900 women aged 18 or older were enrolled in Guanacaste, Costa Rica, during about 1993 to 1995 and then followed for under 9 years. A median age of 34 years was observed in cases versus under 40 in controls, and no significant differences in baseline characteristics were found. Blood from cases was drawn at the visit where the lesion was first identified, while blood from controls was drawn once the infection was no longer detected.

The CDR3 has 15 amino acids, counting the end cysteine and phenylalanine. Part of the CDR3 DNA is given, 36 bases translated from base 1. The germline V and J ends show losses of 2 bases and 4 bases respectively, and no gene match explains 8 bases of the junction. According to the germline V gene (reference sequence), CDR1 reads DFQATT and CDR2 reads SNEGSKA. Every participant had a single incident cervical HPV16 infection, and women with prevalent HPV16 infections were excluded. Cervical HPV DNA was detected by MY09/MY11 PCR, and genotyping was performed by dot-blot hybridization. Roughly 16 mL of heparinized blood were centrifuged, and the buffy coat was split into aliquots, frozen at -30 degrees C, and then kept at -80 degrees C. QIAGEN kits were used to extract genomic DNA from the buffy coat specimens. TCR beta CDR3 regions were amplified by multiplex PCR using the immunoSEQ assay from an average of about 1,200 ng genomic DNA per sample. Primer bias was corrected in the assay by using a complete synthetic TCR repertoire to establish an amplification baseline. Amplicons were sequenced on the Illumina platform. Per the source publication's procedure: Sequences were error-corrected by clustering with frequency ratios and a modified nearest-neighbor algorithm and were then analyzed in the immunoSEQ Analyzer with IMGT gene definitions. At each rarefaction depth, TCR richness and evenness were averaged across 20 rarefaction repeats, and any sample with fewer sequences than the depth was left out. Relative abundances of V, D and J genes were compared between groups using Wilcoxon rank sum tests, with FDR correction applied. In the blinded duplicates, the intraclass correlation was approximately 95% for TCR richness and averaged 76.4% across fewer than 80 gene segments. TCRdb's version of the immuneACCESS table is confined to in-frame rearrangements and falls short of the full clone set. An unresolved V gene accounts for under half of the shortfall where checked; the remainder is of unknown origin. Clonal size and the V and J genes are those of that table, whereas D and trimming came from the DNA. This sample's table carries about 30,000 clones. The leading ten clones occupy 7.8% of the sample.

Regarding this clone: This receptor's antigen is unknown. The CDR3 end falls 3 residues outside the read, so it is completed with the germline J gene.

Overall study results and their limits: Cases had lower TRBV6-7 relative abundance than controls (about 0.1% versus 0.15%; Bonferroni P = 0.0008). Cases were distinguished from controls with an estimated AUC of about 0.8 by random forest classifiers combining richness and V gene abundances. Because the number of T cells per sample was unknown, the richness differences could reflect varying T-cell content rather than repertoire biology. Across sequencing depths, CIN3+ cases showed significantly higher TCR repertoire richness than controls, but evenness did not differ between the groups. The cross-sectional design could not show whether the associations came before the infection or were a result of it, and neither effector/memory subsets nor HPV-specific T cells were isolated.

The receptor chain draws on TRBV20-1 and TRBJ2-7; TRBD2 fits 10 bases in the junction. The clonotype originates from a woman between 18 and 75 years old with a cervical HPV16 infection that either progressed to CIN3+ or cleared (not recorded which). The material sequenced was blood buffy coat. CDR3 DNA (partial): TGCAGTGCTAGAATCAGCCTAGCGGGAGTTTACGAG. Translated, this gives CSARISLAGVYE. The CDR3 in full is CSARISLAGVYEQYF.